This entry features one T cell receptor beta chain sequence. The data are from a study of blood T cell repertoires in COVID-19. About the research overall: The samples span acute and convalescent COVID-19 from the United States, Italy and Spain. T cells, B-cell-depleted T cells, or PBMCs supplied cDNA or gDNA.

Per the original methods: Nucleated cell number was recorded as an estimate derived from reference gene primer amplification. Sequencing used immunoSEQ multiplex PCR; TCRdb keeps in-frame clones, though not all of them. D and trimming were read from the DNA, whereas the V and J calls and clone size are those reported in that table. This table holds approximately 190,000 clones, over 80% found once. The CDR3 extends over 15 amino acids. V lost 7 bases to trimming and J lost 6 bases, with 21 bases between them. Germline values: CDR1 LNHDA, CDR2 SQIVND (reference sequence). Seattle-derived patients entered the study during active infection and were followed longitudinally.

This TCR was sampled from a woman aged 60-75 years with COVID-19, enrolled during active disease. The rearrangement links TRBV19 to TRBJ1-2, with D possibly TRBD1 on 5 matching bases. The sample taken for sequencing was peripheral blood. The CDR3 DNA follows: TGTGCCAGTACCCCTGCAAAGGGGCTAGGGGATGGCTACACCTTC. Protein sequence: CASTPAKGLGDGYTF.